This T cell receptor (beta chain) derives from a study of shared clonotypes between healthy human individuals. This clone appeared once. Across several immunoSEQ plates, the genomic DNA of each subset was split evenly. Replicate PCRs from sorted subsets contained roughly 200 ng DNA, which is around 30,000 T cell genomes. The repertoire was sequenced with immunoSEQ multiplex PCR; TCRdb's copy has only in-frame clones and lacks some. This sample has 950,000 to 1,200,000 clones, with approximately 75% found just once. Sequencing input: memory CD4+ T cells from PBMCs. Subset reported: CD45RA-negative fraction. This sequence was found in a man younger than 35 in good health. Some clones in this sample may be carry-over from other donors' samples.

The CDR3 coding sequence is TGTGCCACCACCAGGGGACTAGAGGGTGAGCAGTTCTTC. This sequence encodes CATTRGLEGEQFF. The V and J genes are TRBV15 and TRBJ2-1; 8 bases are a match to TRBD2. This CDR3 region has 13 residues. Germline-derived CDR1 and CDR2 are LNHNV and YYDKDF (reference sequence). V dropped 7 bases and J dropped 9; count of bases not matched to a gene: 8.